The sample holds many counts of the clone carrying this T cell receptor beta chain. Its antigen is undetermined. This sample stems from a study of CD8 T cells in ankylosing spondylitis. Study findings and constraints: Matched ankylosing spondylitis synovial fluid reportedly contained a significantly enriched population of disease-linked clones.

The trim removed 3 bases at V and 3 bases at J, leaving 18 bases unmatched. Germline assignment: CDR1 SGHRS and CDR2 YFSETQ. The length of the CDR3 is 18 residues. One entry per CDR3 protein results from TCRdb running MiXCR on the 5' RACE reads. The profile shows 250,000 or so distinct CDR3 sequences, 18% of them singletons. The source of this sequence is a male donor with ankylosing spondylitis or in good health (not recorded which). The chain couples TRBV5-1 to TRBJ2-7, with 7 bases that match TRBD1. Sequenced material: blood, either unsorted or a sorted T cell fraction (not recorded which). As DNA, the CDR3 is TGCGCCAGCAGCTCAAACGACAGGGTCACTGCGGGCCTCTACGAGCAGTACTTC. Translating it yields CASSSNDRVTAGLYEQYF. The full variable domain, completed using reference TRBV5-1 and TRBJ2-7, is KAGVTQTPRYLIKTRGQQVTLSCSPISGHRSVSWYQQTPGQGLQFLFEYFSETQRNKGNFPGRFSGRQFSNSRSEMNVSTLELGDSALYLCASSSNDRVTAGLYEQYFGPGTRLTVT.